These 15 T cell receptor beta chains were sequenced from one sample in a study of identical twins. TCRdb reprocessed the 5' RACE reads with MiXCR, giving one entry per CDR3 protein. The data contain 700,000 to 950,000 distinct CDR3 sequences, roughly an eighth of them seen just once; the ten biggest clones take up 1.5% to 2%. In addition, the sample was reused for a study of yellow fever vaccine responses in identical twins.

Sample: PBMCs. The receptors originated from a young woman in good health.

The rearrangement uses TRBV4-1 and TRBJ2-7; D is ambiguous. V was cut by 2 bases and J by 6 bases, with 14 bases left in between. The CDR3 runs to 14 residues. Per germline, CDR1 MGHRA and CDR2 YSYEKL. CDR3 region: CASSQPRSNGEQYF. CDR3 nucleotide sequence: TGCGCCAGCAGCCAACCGAGATCTAACGGCGAGCAGTACTTC.

This clonotype was counted between two and nine times. The rearrangement links TRBV20-1 to TRBJ2-1; perhaps D is TRBD1 or TRBD2 (5 bases each). CDR1 and CDR2 from the germline V gene are DFQATT and SNEGSKA (reference sequence). V was shortened by 0 bases and J by 12 bases, with 24 bases between the two germline ends. The CDR3 length is 16 residues. The CDR3 region has the DNA TGCAGTGCTAGAGACGAGAGCGGAAATTGGGGCTGGGGGCAGTTCTTC. Its protein is CSARDESGNWGWGQFF.

A few counts support this clonotype. V usage is TRBV6-2 or TRBV6-3 and J usage is TRBJ2-3; 8 bases match TRBD2. V gave up 6 bases and J gave up 7 bases; unmatched junction bases: 12. CDR1 MNHEY and CDR2 SVGEGT come from the germline V gene. The CDR3 has 15 residues. The CDR3 reads CASRGGEREMNTQYF. The DNA of the CDR3 is TGTGCCAGCAGGGGTGGGGAGCGGGAGATGAATACGCAGTATTTT.

The V call is TRBV7-8, the J call TRBJ2-2, with D perhaps being TRBD1 or TRBD2 (5 bases each). Germline CDR1 SGHVS, CDR2 FQNEAQ. CDR3 size: 18 residues. Trimming pared 1 base from V and 5 bases from J, leaving 20 bases between. The DNA of the CDR3 is TGTGCCAGCAGCTTAGTGGCGGGCAGGGTAGGGTCGACCGGGGAGCTGTTTTTT. It encodes CASSLVAGRVGSTGELFF.

V usage is TRBV28 and J usage is TRBJ2-1; D perhaps matches TRBD2 (5 bases). CDR1 and CDR2 from the germline V gene are MDHEN and SYDVKM. V was cut by 10 bases and J by 0 bases, with 16 bases left in between. The CDR3 contains 15 residues. This chain's CDR3 is CAISSASGSYNEQFF. The CDR3 coding sequence is TGTGCCATTAGTAGCGCCTCGGGCTCCTACAATGAGCAGTTCTTC.

The J gene is TRBJ1-1, the V gene TRBV7-2; possible D gene TRBD1, 5 bases. The CDR3 length is 14 residues. Between the trimmed V and J ends, which lost 5 bases and 0 bases, there was a span of 10 bases. Per the germline V gene, CDR1 is SGHTA and CDR2 is FQGNSA. The CDR3 DNA follows: TGTGCCAGCAGCCAACGACAGATGAACACTGAAGCTTTCTTT. Its translation: CASSQRQMNTEAFF.

V usage is TRBV5-1 and J usage is TRBJ1-3, with no clear D. This CDR3 spans 14 amino acids. Looked up from germline, CDR1 is SGHRS and CDR2 is YFSETQ. V shed 0 bases and J shed 2 bases, with 6 bases lying between them. The DNA of the CDR3 is TGCGCCAGCAGCTTGGCTCAGCCTGGAAACACCATATATTTT. Translating gives CASSLAQPGNTIYF.

There are a few counts of this clonotype. The chain has TRBV9 and TRBJ2-5; unclear D gene. Germline lookup yields CDR1 SGDLS and CDR2 YYNGEE. V was clipped by 0 bases and J by 2 bases, with 11 bases between them. The CDR3 extends over 15 amino acids. The CDR3 loop reads CASSVGSGLQETQYF. DNA of the CDR3: TGTGCCAGCAGCGTAGGAAGTGGGTTGCAAGAGACCCAGTACTTC.

This clonotype has at least ten counts. In DNA, the CDR3 is TGCAGCGTGCGAAGTGATCCAACCGCGAACAATGAGCAGTTCTTC. It specifies CSVRSDPTANNEQFF. The rearrangement joins TRBV29-1 to TRBJ2-1; D is unresolved. Germline V gene lookup returns CDR1 SQVTM and CDR2 ANQGSEA. Trimming took off 6 bases at V and 5 bases at J, with 20 bases between the two ends. The CDR3 runs 15 residues.

The rearrangement uses TRBV28 and TRBJ2-7; 10 bases are a match to TRBD1. The CDR3 contains 16 residues. Trimming at V came to 5 bases and at J to 5 bases, leaving 12 bases not matched to a gene. The germline V gene has CDR1 MDHEN and CDR2 SYDVKM. For the CDR3, the DNA is TGTGCCAGCAGTCTCCCGTCGGGGACAGGGGTGAACGAGCAGTACGTC. Protein: CASSLPSGTGVNEQYV.

This clonotype was detected a few times. DNA for the CDR3: TGCGCCAGCAGCCTGGACATAAGAATGAACACTGAAGCTTTCTTT. The encoded protein is CASSLDIRMNTEAFF. This rearrangement joins TRBV5-1 to TRBJ1-1, with D perhaps matching TRBD1 (5 bases). The CDR3 contains 15 residues. Germline CDR1 and CDR2: SGHRS and YFSETQ. V was shortened by 4 bases and J by 0 bases, with 13 bases between the two germline ends.

This clonotype was counted a few times. The chain carries TRBV20-1 and TRBJ2-1, with 10 bases matching TRBD2. In germline, CDR1 is DFQATT, CDR2 SNEGSKA (reference sequence). Losses at the gene ends were 0 bases for V and 4 bases for J; bases not matched to a gene: 6. The CDR3 consists of 16 residues. In nucleotides, the CDR3 is TGCAGTGCTAGAGATAAGCCTAGCGGGGGTTACAATGAGCAGTTCTTC. Residues: CSARDKPSGGYNEQFF.

This chain joins TRBV12-3 or TRBV12-4 and TRBJ1-6; D not resolved. Trimming shortened V by 2 bases and J by 7 bases, and 9 bases separated the two germline ends. The CDR3 consists of 14 residues. The CDR3 loop is CASSLLGENSPLHF. The DNA of the CDR3 is TGTGCCAGCAGTTTACTCGGTGAGAATTCACCCCTCCACTTT.

The chain couples TRBV12-3 or TRBV12-4 to TRBJ2-5; maybe TRBD1 (5 bases). The CDR3 loop spans 14 amino acids. The V gene lost 6 bases and the J gene lost 5 bases, with 16 bases spanning the gap. CDR3 loop: CASRPTARGETQYF. CDR3 coding DNA: TGTGCCAGCAGGCCGACAGCCCGTGGGGAGACCCAGTACTTC.

V is TRBV5-5 and J is TRBJ2-7; 9 bases align to TRBD1. With 4 bases clipped from V and 5 bases from J, the junction kept 10 bases outside the gene matches. CDR3 size: 15 residues. From germline, CDR1 is SGHKS and CDR2 YYEKEE (reference sequence). The CDR3, as DNA: TGTGCCAGCAGCGTCCGGGACAGGGTAATCGACGAGCAGTACTTC. Amino acid sequence: CASSVRDRVIDEQYF.